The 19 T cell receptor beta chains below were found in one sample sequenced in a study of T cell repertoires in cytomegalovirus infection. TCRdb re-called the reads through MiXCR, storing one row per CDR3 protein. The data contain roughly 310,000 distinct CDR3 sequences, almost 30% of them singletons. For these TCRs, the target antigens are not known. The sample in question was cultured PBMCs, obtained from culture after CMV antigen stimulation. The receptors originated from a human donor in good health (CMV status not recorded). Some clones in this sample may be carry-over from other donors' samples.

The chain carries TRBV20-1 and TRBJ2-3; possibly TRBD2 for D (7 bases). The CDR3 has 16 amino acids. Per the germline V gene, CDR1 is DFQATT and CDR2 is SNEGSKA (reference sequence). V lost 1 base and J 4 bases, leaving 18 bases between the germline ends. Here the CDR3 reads CSARGPGGAGPDTQYF. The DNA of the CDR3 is TGCAGTGCTAGAGGCCCTGGGGGGGCGGGCCCAGATACGCAGTATTTT.

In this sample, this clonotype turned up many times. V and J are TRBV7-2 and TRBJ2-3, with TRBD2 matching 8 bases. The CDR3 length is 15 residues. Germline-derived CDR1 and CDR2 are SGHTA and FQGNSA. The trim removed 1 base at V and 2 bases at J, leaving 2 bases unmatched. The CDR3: CASSLVAGFTDTQYF. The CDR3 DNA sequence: TGTGCCAGCAGCTTAGTAGCGGGGTTCACAGATACGCAGTATTTT.

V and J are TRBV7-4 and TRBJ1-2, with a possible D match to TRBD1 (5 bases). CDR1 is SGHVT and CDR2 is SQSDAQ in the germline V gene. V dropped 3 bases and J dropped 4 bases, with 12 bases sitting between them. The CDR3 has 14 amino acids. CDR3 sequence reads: CASSFRGTGYGYTF. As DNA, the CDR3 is TGTGCCAGCAGCTTTAGGGGTACGGGCTATGGCTACACCTTC.

DNA of the CDR3: TGCAGTGCTCCTGATCCGGACGCTGCGAACACTGAAGCTTTCTTT. Its translation: CSAPDPDAANTEAFF. The chain links TRBV20-1 to TRBJ1-1; D unclear. This CDR3 comprises 15 residues. The V and J ends lost 5 bases and 1 base respectively, with 17 bases between them. Germline CDR1 and CDR2: DFQATT and SNEGSKA (reference sequence).

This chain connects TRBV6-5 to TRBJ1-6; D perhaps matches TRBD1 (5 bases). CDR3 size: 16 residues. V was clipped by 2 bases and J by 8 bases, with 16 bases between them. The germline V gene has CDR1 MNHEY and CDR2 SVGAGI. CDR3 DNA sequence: TGTGCCAGCAGTTACGATTCTACAGGATCATATTCACCCCTCCACTTT. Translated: CASSYDSTGSYSPLHF.

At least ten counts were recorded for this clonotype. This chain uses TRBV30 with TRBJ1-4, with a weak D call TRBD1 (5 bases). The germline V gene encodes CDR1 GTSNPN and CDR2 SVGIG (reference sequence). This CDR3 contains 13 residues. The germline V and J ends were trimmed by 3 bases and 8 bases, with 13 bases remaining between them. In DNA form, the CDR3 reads TGTGCCTGGAGCGCCGGGACCCAGGAAAAACTGTTTTTT. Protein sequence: CAWSAGTQEKLFF.

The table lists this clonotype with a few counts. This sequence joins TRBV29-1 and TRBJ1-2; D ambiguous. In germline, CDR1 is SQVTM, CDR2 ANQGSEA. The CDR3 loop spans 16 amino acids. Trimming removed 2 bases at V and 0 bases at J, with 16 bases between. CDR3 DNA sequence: TGCAGCGTTGAAAAGGGTGGTGGCATCGCTAACTATGGCTACACCTTC. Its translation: CSVEKGGGIANYGYTF.

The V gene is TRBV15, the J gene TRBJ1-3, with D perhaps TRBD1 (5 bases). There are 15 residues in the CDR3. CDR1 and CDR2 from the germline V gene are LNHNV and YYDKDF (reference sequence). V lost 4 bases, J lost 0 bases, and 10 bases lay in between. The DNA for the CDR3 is TGTGCCACCAGCACAGACAGCTACTCTGGAAACACCATATATTTT. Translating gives CATSTDSYSGNTIYF.

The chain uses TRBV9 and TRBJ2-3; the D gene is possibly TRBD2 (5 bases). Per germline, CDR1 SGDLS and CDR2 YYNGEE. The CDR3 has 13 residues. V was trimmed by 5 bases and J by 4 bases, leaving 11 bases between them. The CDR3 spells CASSATGADTQYF. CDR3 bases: TGTGCCAGCAGTGCCACCGGGGCAGATACGCAGTATTTT. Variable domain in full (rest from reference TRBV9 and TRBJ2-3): DSGVTQTPKHLITATGQRVTLRCSPRSGDLSVYWYQQSLDQGLQFLIQYYNGEERAKGNILERFSAQQFPDLHSELNLSSLELGDSALYFCASSATGADTQYFGPGTRLTVL.

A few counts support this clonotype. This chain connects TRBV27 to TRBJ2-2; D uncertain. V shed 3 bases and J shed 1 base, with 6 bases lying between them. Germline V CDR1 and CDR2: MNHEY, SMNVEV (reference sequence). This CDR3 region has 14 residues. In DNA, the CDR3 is TGTGCCAGCAGTTTGAGTCAGAACACCGGGGAGCTGTTTTTT. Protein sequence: CASSLSQNTGELFF.

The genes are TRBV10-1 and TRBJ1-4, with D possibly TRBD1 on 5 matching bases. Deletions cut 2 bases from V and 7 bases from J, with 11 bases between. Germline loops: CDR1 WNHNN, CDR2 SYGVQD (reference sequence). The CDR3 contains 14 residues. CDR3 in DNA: TGCGCCAGCAGTGAGGGACAAGACCTTGAAAAACTGTTTTTT. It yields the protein CASSEGQDLEKLFF.

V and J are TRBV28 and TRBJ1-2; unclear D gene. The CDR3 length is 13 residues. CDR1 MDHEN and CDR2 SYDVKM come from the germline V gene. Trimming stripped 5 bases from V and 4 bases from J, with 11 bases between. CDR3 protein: CASSTTGSYGYTF. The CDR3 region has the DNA TGTGCCAGCAGTACAACCGGGAGCTATGGCTACACCTTC.

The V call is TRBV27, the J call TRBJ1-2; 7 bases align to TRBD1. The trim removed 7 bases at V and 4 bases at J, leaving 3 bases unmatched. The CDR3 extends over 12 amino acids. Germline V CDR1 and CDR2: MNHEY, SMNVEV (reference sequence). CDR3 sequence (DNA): TGTGCCAGCAAGGCAGGGGGCTATGGCTACACCTTC. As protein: CASKAGGYGYTF.

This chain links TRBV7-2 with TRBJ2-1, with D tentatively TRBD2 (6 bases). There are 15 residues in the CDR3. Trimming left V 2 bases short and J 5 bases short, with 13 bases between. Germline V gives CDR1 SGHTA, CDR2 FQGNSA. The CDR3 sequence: CASSLRGIPDNEQFF. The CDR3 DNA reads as TGTGCCAGCAGCTTACGCGGGATCCCGGACAATGAGCAGTTCTTC.

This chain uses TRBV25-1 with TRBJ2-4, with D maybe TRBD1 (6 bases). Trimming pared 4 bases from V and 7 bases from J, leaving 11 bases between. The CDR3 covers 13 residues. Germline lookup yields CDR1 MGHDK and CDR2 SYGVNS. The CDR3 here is CASSVTGSNIQYF. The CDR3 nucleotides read TGTGCCAGCAGTGTTACAGGGTCCAACATTCAGTACTTC.

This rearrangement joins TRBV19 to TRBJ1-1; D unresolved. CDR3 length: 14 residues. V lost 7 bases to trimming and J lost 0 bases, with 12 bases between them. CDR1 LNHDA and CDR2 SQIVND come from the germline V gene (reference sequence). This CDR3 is CASTSVQVNTEAFF. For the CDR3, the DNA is TGTGCCAGTACCTCCGTCCAGGTGAACACTGAAGCTTTCTTT.

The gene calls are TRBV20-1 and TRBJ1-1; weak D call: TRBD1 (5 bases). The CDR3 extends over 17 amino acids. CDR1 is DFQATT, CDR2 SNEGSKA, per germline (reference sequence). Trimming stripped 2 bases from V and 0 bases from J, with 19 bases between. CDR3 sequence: CSARHRDPRGLNTEAFF. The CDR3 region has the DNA TGCAGTGCTAGACACCGGGACCCCAGAGGCCTGAACACTGAAGCTTTCTTT.

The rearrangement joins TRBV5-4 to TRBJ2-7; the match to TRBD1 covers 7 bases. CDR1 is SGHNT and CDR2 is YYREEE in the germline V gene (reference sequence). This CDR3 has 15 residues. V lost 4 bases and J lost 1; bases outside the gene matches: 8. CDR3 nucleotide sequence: TGTGCCAGCAGCGCCCCCGGGACAGATTCCTACGAGCAGTACTTC. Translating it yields CASSAPGTDSYEQYF.

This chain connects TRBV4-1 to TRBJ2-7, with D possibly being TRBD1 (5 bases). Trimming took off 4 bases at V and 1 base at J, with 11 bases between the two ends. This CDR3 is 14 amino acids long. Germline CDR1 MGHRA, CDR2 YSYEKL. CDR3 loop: CASSPEGQSYEQYF. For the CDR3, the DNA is TGCGCCAGCAGCCCGGAAGGACAATCCTACGAGCAGTACTTC.